These T cell receptor beta chains were read from a single sample in a study of cytomegalovirus exposure and HLA in healthy donors. Here immunoSEQ multiplex PCR was the method, and the copy in TCRdb shows in-frame clones only, minus some. This sample carries some 77,000 clones, roughly 78% of them seen once, and the ten largest clones take about 2.5%. Sequenced input: PBMCs. These receptor sequences come from a man younger than 40 in good health and CMV-seronegative. CDR3s include the opening cysteine and the closing phenylalanine or tryptophan. D genes are given only for firm matches. Some rows have no size entry. The others give once, few or many, or a class for an expanded clone.

abundance: NA
d_gene: NA
len: 14
j_gene: TRBJ1-1
v_gene: TRBV7-2
CDR3nt: TGTGCCAGCAGCGATCAACAGGGGAACACTGAAGCTTTCTTT
CDR3aa: CASSDQQGNTEAFF

abundance: NA
d_gene: NA
len: 13
j_gene: TRBJ1-5
v_gene: TRBV19
CDR3nt: TGTGCCAGTCGGGACTTAGTGGGTCAGCCCCAGCATTTT
CDR3aa: CASRDLVGQPQHF

abundance: NA
d_gene: NA
len: 13
j_gene: TRBJ2-7
v_gene: TRBV30
CDR3nt: TGTGCCTGGAGTAGGGGTTCGTTGACTGAGCAGTACTTC
CDR3aa: CAWSRGSLTEQYF

abundance: NA
d_gene: TRBD2
len: 15
j_gene: TRBJ2-3
v_gene: TRBV7-2
CDR3nt: TGTGCCAGCAGCTTAGACGGTTTGGCGGGAGGTACGCAGTATTTT
CDR3aa: CASSLDGLAGGTQYF

abundance: NA
d_gene: TRBD1
len: 15
j_gene: TRBJ2-7
v_gene: TRBV4-2
CDR3nt: TGTGCCAGCAGCCAAGCTCGACAGGGGGCCTACGAGCAGTACTTC
CDR3aa: CASSQARQGAYEQYF

abundance: NA
d_gene: TRBD2
len: 15
j_gene: TRBJ2-7
v_gene: TRBV27
CDR3nt: TGTGCCAGCAGTTTAAGGGGCGGGGGGACCTACGAGCAGTACTTC
CDR3aa: CASSLRGGGTYEQYF

abundance: NA
d_gene: TRBD1
len: 14
j_gene: TRBJ1-1
v_gene: TRBV5-4
CDR3nt: TGTGCCAGCGACTCAGGCGGCAGGGGGTCTGAAGCTTTCTTT
CDR3aa: CASDSGGRGSEAFF

abundance: NA
d_gene: TRBD1
len: 15
j_gene: TRBJ1-6
v_gene: TRBV6-5
CDR3nt: TGTGCCAGCAGTTATGGGACAGTTCATAATTCACCCCTCCACTTT
CDR3aa: CASSYGTVHNSPLHF

abundance: few
d_gene: TRBD1
len: 15
j_gene: TRBJ1-4
v_gene: TRBV5-1
CDR3nt: TGCGCCAGCAGCTTGTGGGGACAGGGGTATGAAAAACTGTTTTTT
CDR3aa: CASSLWGQGYEKLFF

abundance: NA
d_gene: NA
len: 16
j_gene: TRBJ1-6
v_gene: TRBV2
CDR3nt: TGTGCCAGCAGACCTATCGATAGCTCCTATAATTCACCCCTCCACTTT
CDR3aa: CASRPIDSSYNSPLHF

abundance: NA
d_gene: NA
len: 13
j_gene: TRBJ2-1
v_gene: TRBV19
CDR3nt: TGTGCCAGTAGTAGGTCACAGGCCAATGAGCAGTTCTTC
CDR3aa: CASSRSQANEQFF

abundance: NA
d_gene: NA
len: 13
j_gene: TRBJ2-7
v_gene: TRBV6-1
CDR3nt: TGTGCCAGCAGTGATGGCAGGGCAAACGAGCAGTACTTC
CDR3aa: CASSDGRANEQYF

abundance: few
d_gene: TRBD2
len: 15
j_gene: TRBJ2-1
v_gene: TRBV6-5
CDR3nt: TGTGCCAGCAGGCCCGGGACTAGCGGAGTGGGAGGGCAGTTCTTC
CDR3aa: CASRPGTSGVGGQFF

abundance: NA
d_gene: NA
len: 15
j_gene: TRBJ2-7
v_gene: TRBV6-1
CDR3nt: TGTGCCAGCACGAGTATGACAGGTGCGGCCTACGAGCAGTACTTC
CDR3aa: CASTSMTGAAYEQYF

abundance: NA
d_gene: NA
len: 15
j_gene: TRBJ2-2
v_gene: TRBV6-5
CDR3nt: TGTGCCAGCAGTCGGACAGCCTCGAACACCGGGGAGCTGTTTTTT
CDR3aa: CASSRTASNTGELFF

abundance: NA
d_gene: NA
len: 15
j_gene: TRBJ2-3
v_gene: TRBV10-2
CDR3nt: TGCGCCAGCAGTGAGCAGGCACCGGGGGCAGATACGCAGTATTTT
CDR3aa: CASSEQAPGADTQYF